The rows below give T cell receptor beta chains drawn from one sample of a study of Ad26.COV2.S vaccination and SARS-CoV-2 variants. Some clones are missing from TCRdb's copy, which holds only in-frame ones; the method was immunoSEQ multiplex PCR. The sample includes approximately 240,000 clones, approximately 90% seen only once; the top ten take around 11%. The sample here was peripheral blood, taken in a trial of Ad26.COV2.S vaccine versus placebo. The receptor set was obtained from a person aged 18 to 65 who received the Ad26.COV2.S COVID-19 vaccine or a placebo. The CDR3 runs from the conserved cysteine through the conserved F or W. A D gene is named only where the DNA matches it firmly. Clone sizes are given selectively: once, few, many, or a class where the clone is expanded.

clone size: .
D gene: .
J gene: TRBJ2-3
V gene: TRBV10-3
CDR3 DNA: TGTGCCATCAGTGAGTCTCTGATATTAGTCACAGATACGCAGTATTTT
CDR3 protein: CAISESLILVTDTQYF

clone size: .
D gene: .
J gene: TRBJ2-5
V gene: TRBV27
CDR3 DNA: TGTGCCAGCAGCCCCGGGACAGCGGGGACCCAGTACTTC
CDR3 protein: CASSPGTAGTQYF

clone size: .
D gene: .
J gene: TRBJ1-4
V gene: TRBV10-3
CDR3 DNA: TGTGCCATCAGTGGTGACGGAAATGAAAAACTGTTTTTT
CDR3 protein: CAISGDGNEKLFF

clone size: .
D gene: TRBD2
J gene: TRBJ2-1
V gene: TRBV19
CDR3 DNA: TGTGCCAGTAGTATAAGCGGGGGGAGCTACAATGAGCAGTTCTTC
CDR3 protein: CASSISGGSYNEQFF

clone size: .
D gene: .
J gene: TRBJ2-6
V gene: TRBV27
CDR3 DNA: TGTGCCAGCAGTTTGACAGCTTCCTCCTCTGGGGCCAACGTCCTGACTTTC
CDR3 protein: CASSLTASSSGANVLTF

clone size: once
D gene: .
J gene: TRBJ1-1
V gene: TRBV15
CDR3 DNA: TGTGCCACCAGCAGACTCACCCCCGGGGTCAACACTGAAGCTTTCTTT
CDR3 protein: CATSRLTPGVNTEAFF

clone size: .
D gene: .
J gene: TRBJ1-2
V gene: TRBV7-9
CDR3 DNA: TGTGCCAGCAGCTTGTCTTCGGGTCGTGGCTACACCTTC
CDR3 protein: CASSLSSGRGYTF

clone size: .
D gene: TRBD1
J gene: TRBJ1-5
V gene: TRBV6-5
CDR3 DNA: TGTGCCAGCAGTTACTCGGGACAGTCGGATCAGCCCCAGCATTTT
CDR3 protein: CASSYSGQSDQPQHF

clone size: .
D gene: .
J gene: TRBJ1-1
V gene: TRBV3-1/TRBV3-2
CDR3 DNA: TGTGCCAGCAGCCAAGAGGTCGGCCTTGAAGCTTTCTTT
CDR3 protein: CASSQEVGLEAFF

clone size: .
D gene: TRBD2
J gene: TRBJ2-5
V gene: TRBV28
CDR3 DNA: TGTGCCAGCAGCACTAGCGGGGGACAAGAGACCCAGTACTTC
CDR3 protein: CASSTSGGQETQYF

clone size: .
D gene: .
J gene: TRBJ1-1
V gene: TRBV7-8
CDR3 DNA: TGTGCCAGCAGCTTACACGGGACGGGGAGGACTGAAGCTTTCTTT
CDR3 protein: CASSLHGTGRTEAFF

clone size: few
D gene: .
J gene: TRBJ1-5
V gene: TRBV19
CDR3 DNA: TGTGCCAGTAGGCCGTATATGTCAGGGGGCAATCAGCCCCAGCATTTT
CDR3 protein: CASRPYMSGGNQPQHF

clone size: .
D gene: .
J gene: TRBJ2-7
V gene: TRBV7-3
CDR3 DNA: TGTGCCAGCAGCCTGGACACCTCCTACGAGCAGTACTTC
CDR3 protein: CASSLDTSYEQYF

clone size: .
D gene: TRBD1
J gene: TRBJ1-1
V gene: TRBV19
CDR3 DNA: TGTGCCAGTAGTGGACAGGGTCGGAGGAACACTGAAGCTTTCTTT
CDR3 protein: CASSGQGRRNTEAFF

clone size: once
D gene: .
J gene: TRBJ2-7
V gene: TRBV6-5
CDR3 DNA: TGTGCCAGCAGTAGGGATGGGAGGCAGTACTTC
CDR3 protein: CASSRDGRQYF

clone size: .
D gene: .
J gene: TRBJ1-1
V gene: TRBV12-3/TRBV12-4
CDR3 DNA: TGTGCCAGCGGGGCGGCCTACACTGAAGCTTTCTTT
CDR3 protein: CASGAAYTEAFF

clone size: once
D gene: .
J gene: TRBJ1-3
V gene: TRBV5-8
CDR3 DNA: TGTGCCAGCAGCCTCGAGGGTGTATCCTCTGGAAACACCATATATTTT
CDR3 protein: CASSLEGVSSGNTIYF

clone size: once
D gene: TRBD1
J gene: TRBJ2-1
V gene: TRBV18
CDR3 DNA: TGTGCCAGCTCACCTAACCGGGACAGGGCCAATGAGCAGTTCTTC
CDR3 protein: CASSPNRDRANEQFF

clone size: .
D gene: .
J gene: TRBJ1-5
V gene: TRBV6-5
CDR3 DNA: TGTGCCAGCAGGGACAGATTAGCAAATCAGCCCCAGCATTTT
CDR3 protein: CASRDRLANQPQHF

clone size: .
D gene: .
J gene: TRBJ2-7
V gene: TRBV20-1
CDR3 DNA: TGCAGTGCTAGAGACCCTTACGAGCAGTACTTC
CDR3 protein: CSARDPYEQYF

clone size: .
D gene: .
J gene: TRBJ2-6
V gene: TRBV6-5
CDR3 DNA: TGTGCCAGCAGCGGCTCTGGGGCCAACGTCCTGACTTTC
CDR3 protein: CASSGSGANVLTF

clone size: .
D gene: TRBD1
J gene: TRBJ2-3
V gene: TRBV3-1/TRBV3-2
CDR3 DNA: TGTGCCAGCAACCCGACAGGGGGCTACACAGATACGCAGTATTTT
CDR3 protein: CASNPTGGYTDTQYF

clone size: .
D gene: .
J gene: TRBJ1-2
V gene: TRBV5-4
CDR3 DNA: TGTGCCAGCAGCCTGAGTTCCGGGACACCCACTAACTATGGCTACACCTTC
CDR3 protein: CASSLSSGTPTNYGYTF

clone size: .
D gene: .
J gene: TRBJ2-5
V gene: TRBV10-3
CDR3 DNA: TGTGCCATCAGTGAAAGGGGAGAGACCCAGTACTTC
CDR3 protein: CAISERGETQYF